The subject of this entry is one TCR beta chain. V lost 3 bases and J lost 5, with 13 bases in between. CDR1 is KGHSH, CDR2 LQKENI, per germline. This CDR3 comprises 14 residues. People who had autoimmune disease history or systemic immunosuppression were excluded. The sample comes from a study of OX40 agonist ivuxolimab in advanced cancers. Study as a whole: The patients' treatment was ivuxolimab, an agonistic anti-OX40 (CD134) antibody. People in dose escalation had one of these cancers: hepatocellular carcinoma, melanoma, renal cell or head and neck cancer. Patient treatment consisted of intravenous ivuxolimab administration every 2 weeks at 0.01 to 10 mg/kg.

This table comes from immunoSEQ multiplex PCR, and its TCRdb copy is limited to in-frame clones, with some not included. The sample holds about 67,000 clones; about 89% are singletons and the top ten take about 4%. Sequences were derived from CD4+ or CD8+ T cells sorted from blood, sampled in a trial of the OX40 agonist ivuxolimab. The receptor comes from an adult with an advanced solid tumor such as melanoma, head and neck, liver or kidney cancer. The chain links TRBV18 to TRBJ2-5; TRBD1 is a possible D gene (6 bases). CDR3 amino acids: CASSPVGAVETQYF. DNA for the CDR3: TGTGCCAGCTCACCCGTGGGGGCAGTGGAGACCCAGTACTTC.